These 26 T cell receptor beta chains were sequenced from one sample in a study of cytomegalovirus exposure and HLA in healthy donors. In the PCR, 60 Vbeta and 13 Jbeta primers were used. Assay used: immunoSEQ multiplex PCR; TCRdb lists only in-frame clones, some missing. The repertoire holds tens of thousands of clones, with around three quarters as singletons. The sample consisted of PBMCs. The source of these receptors is a woman aged 45-60 years in good health and CMV-seropositive.

A note on this clone: Germline and junction disagree at one end, which may indicate a read error. The rearrangement joins TRBV4-1 to TRBJ2-1; weak D call: TRBD2 (6 bases). The CDR3 contains 13 residues. Germline CDR1 MGHRA, CDR2 YSYEKL. Written as DNA, the CDR3 is TGCGCCAGCAGCCATGCTACCGGGAGCACGAGGGTCTTC. Protein: CASSHATGSTRVF.

The V call is TRBV19, the J call TRBJ1-5; 8 positions agree with TRBD1. V lost 3 bases, J lost 6 bases, and 4 bases stayed unmatched. CDR3 length: 14 residues. The germline V gene encodes CDR1 LNHDA and CDR2 SQIVND (reference sequence). This CDR3 is CASSIDRGGQPQHF. The CDR3 region has the DNA TGTGCCAGTAGTATTGACAGGGGTGGTCAGCCCCAGCATTTT.

The chain couples TRBV5-1 to TRBJ2-2; perhaps TRBD2 as D (5 bases). There are 16 residues in the CDR3. Trimming took 3 bases from V and 5 from J, leaving 17 bases between them. CDR1 and CDR2 (germline): SGHRS, YFSETQ. The chain's CDR3 is CASSSPPDGITGELFF. CDR3 nucleotides: TGCGCCAGCAGCTCCCCCCCGGACGGGATTACCGGGGAGCTGTTTTTT.

This clone came up a few times. The chain has TRBV6-6 and TRBJ2-1; 9 bases line up with TRBD2. J was trimmed by 1 base and V by 6 bases; bases with no gene match: 7. The germline CDR1 and CDR2 sequences are MNHNY and SVGAGI (reference sequence). The CDR3 totals 16 residues. The DNA of the CDR3 is TGTGCCAGCAGCGTTAGCGGGAGTTGGTCCTACAATGAGCAGTTCTTC. Translated, it gives CASSVSGSWSYNEQFF.

The chain has TRBV27 and TRBJ2-7; D may be TRBD1 (5 bases). CDR3 length: 13 amino acids. Trimming took 3 bases from V and 3 from J, leaving 9 bases between them. Germline assignment: CDR1 MNHEY and CDR2 SMNVEV (reference sequence). For the CDR3, the DNA is TGTGCCAGCAGTTTGGGGCCGTTCTACGAGCAGTACTTC. Protein sequence: CASSLGPFYEQYF.

As DNA, the CDR3 is TGCGCCAGTACGTGGGGACAGGGGGCTTACAATGAGCAGTTCTTC. Its protein is CASTWGQGAYNEQFF. The chain is built from TRBV4-1 and TRBJ2-1, with TRBD1 identical over 12 bases. CDR1 is MGHRA, CDR2 YSYEKL, per germline. The CDR3 spans 15 residues. V lost 9 bases, J lost 4 bases, and 7 bases stayed unmatched.

The chain recombines TRBV25-1 with TRBJ2-2; 7 nucleotides line up with TRBD1. The germline V gene encodes CDR1 MGHDK and CDR2 SYGVNS. V shed 4 bases, J shed 6 bases, and the junction held 5 bases outside the gene matches. The CDR3 extends over 14 amino acids. For the CDR3, the DNA is TGTGCCAGCAGTGGGACAGGACAATCCGGGGAGCTGTTTTTT. Amino acids: CASSGTGQSGELFF. The variable domain in full, completed from reference TRBV25-1 and TRBJ2-2, reads EADIYQTPRYLVIGTGKKITLECSQTMGHDKMYWYQQDPGMELHLIHYSYGVNSTEKGDLSSESTVSRIRTEHFPLTLESARPSHTSQYLCASSGTGQSGELFFGEGSRLTVL.

The J gene is TRBJ1-5, the V gene TRBV6-1; D gene uncertain. Germline CDR1 reads MNHNS; CDR2 reads SASEGT. CDR3 length: 12 residues. The ends were cut back, 3 bases at V and 7 bases at J, with 7 bases in the middle. CDR3 sequence: CASSEIRQPQHF. DNA of the CDR3: TGTGCCAGCAGTGAGATCCGGCAGCCCCAGCATTTT.

This chain links TRBV7-6 with TRBJ1-5; the match to TRBD1 covers 7 bases. Trimming took 5 bases from V and 7 from J; bases not matched to a gene: 5. This CDR3 has 13 residues. Germline V gene sequence: CDR1 SGHVS, CDR2 FNYEAQ. DNA for the CDR3: TGTGCCAGCAGCGGACAGGACCAACAGCCCCAGCATTTT. This encodes CASSGQDQQPQHF.

This chain connects TRBV5-1 to TRBJ2-2; TRBD1 might be the D (5 bases). The germline V and J ends were trimmed by 2 bases and 6 bases, with 8 bases remaining between them. CDR1 SGHRS and CDR2 YFSETQ come from the germline V gene. This CDR3 contains 13 residues. CDR3 nucleotide sequence: TGCGCCAGCAGCTTACAGGTTTCCGGGGAGCTGTTTTTT. Protein: CASSLQVSGELFF.

This sequence joins TRBV11-2 and TRBJ2-1; D is possibly TRBD1 (5 bases). Germline loops: CDR1 SGHAT, CDR2 FQNNGV. Trimming stripped 4 bases from V and 3 bases from J, with 13 bases between. This CDR3 has 15 residues. This CDR3 reads CASSSQVRDYNEQFF. The DNA of the CDR3 is TGTGCCAGCAGCTCCCAGGTCAGGGACTACAATGAGCAGTTCTTC.

This clone was counted once. The gene calls are TRBV5-1 and TRBJ1-5; 9 nucleotides align to TRBD1. The ends lost 4 bases at V and 7 bases at J; junction bases unmatched: 12. This CDR3 comprises 16 residues. Germline V CDR1 and CDR2: SGHRS, YFSETQ. CDR3 DNA sequence: TGCGCCAGCAGCGAGGGGACAGGGACGTCGTTGCAGCCCCAGCATTTT. As protein: CASSEGTGTSLQPQHF.

This chain connects TRBV28 to TRBJ2-7, with TRBD2 matching over 8 bases. J lost 0 bases, V lost 3 bases, and 4 bases had no gene match. The CDR3 is 15 amino acids. Germline CDR1 and CDR2: MDHEN and SYDVKM. CDR3 sequence (DNA): TGTGCCAGCAGTTTGGTAGCGGGAATCTCCTACGAGCAGTACTTC. Translation gives CASSLVAGISYEQYF.

The V and J genes are TRBV4-2 and TRBJ2-1; the match to TRBD2 covers 7 bases. V shed 4 bases, J shed 15 bases, and the junction held 9 bases outside the gene matches. Germline V CDR1 and CDR2: LGHNA, YNFKEQ. The CDR3 covers 12 residues. CDR3 residues: CASSPVGGTRFF. The CDR3 bases are TGTGCCAGCAGCCCCGTCGGGGGGACCAGGTTCTTC.

The V call is TRBV6-5, the J call TRBJ2-2; TRBD2 is a possible D gene (6 bases). Trimming removed 9 bases from V and 5 bases from J, with 10 bases in between. The CDR3 consists of 12 residues. CDR1 is MNHEY, CDR2 SVGAGI, per germline. The CDR3 DNA follows: TGTGCCAGTTCGCGGGGAACCGGGGAGCTGTTTTTT. This translates into CASSRGTGELFF.

J is TRBJ2-1 and V is TRBV19; 15 positions agree with TRBD2. The CDR3 has 15 amino acids. J gave up 8 bases and V 9 bases, and 8 bases lay outside the gene matches. Germline V gene sequence: CDR1 LNHDA, CDR2 SQIVND (reference sequence). The CDR3 loop reads CASNGLAGGLDEQFF. The CDR3 region has the DNA TGTGCCAGCAACGGACTAGCGGGAGGGCTGGATGAGCAGTTCTTC. Looking up the rest from reference TRBV19 and TRBJ2-1 gives the full variable domain: DGGITQSPKYLFRKEGQNVTLSCEQNLNHDAMYWYRQDPGQGLRLIYYSQIVNDFQKGDIAEGYSVSREKKESFPLTVTSAQKNPTAFYLCASNGLAGGLDEQFFGPGTRLTVL.

The chain recombines TRBV7-3 with TRBJ2-1; 10 bases match TRBD2. After removal of 5 bases from V and 0 bases from J, the junction contained 4 bases not matched to a gene. This CDR3 is built from 16 residues. Germline V lookup: CDR1 SGHTA, CDR2 FQGTGA. This chain's CDR3 is CASSPIAGGSYNEQFF. As DNA, the CDR3 is TGTGCCAGCAGCCCAATAGCGGGGGGCTCCTACAATGAGCAGTTCTTC.

In this sample, this clone turned up a few times. The chain combines TRBV4-3 with TRBJ1-1; 8 nucleotides match TRBD1. Unmatched junction bases numbered 4, after V lost 7 bases and J lost 0 bases. CDR1 is LGHNA and CDR2 is YSLEER in the germline V gene. The CDR3 is 14 residues long. The CDR3 protein is CASTGGSMNTEAFF. Here the CDR3 DNA reads TGCGCCAGCACAGGGGGCTCCATGAACACTGAAGCTTTCTTT.

This clone turned up a few times. This chain links TRBV5-4 with TRBJ2-1, with 9 bases fitting TRBD2. The CDR3 extends over 16 amino acids. Unmatched junction bases numbered 6, after V lost 4 bases and J lost 1 base. Germline V CDR1 and CDR2: SGHNT, YYREEE (reference sequence). CDR3 region: CASSVSGSWSYNEQFF. The CDR3 DNA follows: TGTGCCAGCAGCGTTAGCGGGAGTTGGTCCTACAATGAGCAGTTCTTC.

This chain uses TRBV6-6 with TRBJ1-1; tentative D call: TRBD1 (5 bases). Deletions cut 2 bases from V and 4 bases from J, with 17 bases between. The CDR3 loop spans 16 amino acids. Germline lookup yields CDR1 MNHNY and CDR2 SVGAGI (reference sequence). The CDR3 protein is CASSYEVGGTTTEAFF. The CDR3 nucleotides are TGTGCCAGCAGTTACGAGGTTGGGGGGACGACCACTGAAGCTTTCTTT.

This clone is medium-sized (0.01 to 0.1%) within its sample. This chain connects TRBV10-3 to TRBJ1-4; D ambiguous. The CDR3 consists of 12 residues. Germline V gene sequence: CDR1 ENHRY, CDR2 SYGVKD. V gave up 5 bases and J gave up 12 bases, with 13 bases separating them. CDR3 region: CAISPTGVELFF. CDR3 coding DNA: TGTGCCATCAGTCCGACGGGAGTGGAACTGTTTTTT.

This chain uses TRBV15 with TRBJ2-3, with D uncertain. The length of the CDR3 is 14 residues. From germline, CDR1 is LNHNV and CDR2 YYDKDF (reference sequence). V lost 4 bases, J lost 4 bases, and 12 bases lay in between. The DNA of the CDR3 is TGTGCCACCAGCAAGCGACGAGGATCAGATACGCAGTATTTT. As protein: CATSKRRGSDTQYF. The full variable domain, with the rest looked up from reference TRBV15 and TRBJ2-3, is DAMVIQNPRYQVTQFGKPVTLSCSQTLNHNVMYWYQQKSSQAPKLLFHYYDKDFNNEADTPDNFQSRRPNTSFCFLDIRSPGLGDTAMYLCATSKRRGSDTQYFGPGTRLTVL.

The chain couples TRBV25-1 to TRBJ2-7, with D maybe TRBD2 (5 bases). The CDR3 length is 11 residues. V was trimmed by 5 bases and J by 7 bases, leaving 9 bases between them. In germline, CDR1 is MGHDK, CDR2 SYGVNS. The CDR3 region has the DNA TGTGCCAGCAGTCGGGGTTTAGAGCAGTACTTC. This codes for CASSRGLEQYF.

The V and J genes are TRBV19 and TRBJ1-3; D not resolved. Germline CDR1 is LNHDA and CDR2 is SQIVND (reference sequence). The CDR3 is 13 amino acids. Deletions cut 10 bases from V and 0 bases from J, with 10 bases between. CDR3 loop: CATPHPSGNTIYF. The CDR3 nucleotides read TGTGCCACCCCCCATCCCTCTGGAAACACCATATATTTT.

This chain connects TRBV19 to TRBJ2-1, with D perhaps TRBD2 (6 bases). The CDR3 loop spans 14 amino acids. Trimming shortened V by 3 bases and J by 5 bases, and 11 bases separated the two germline ends. Germline assignment: CDR1 LNHDA and CDR2 SQIVND (reference sequence). CDR3 in DNA: TGTGCCAGTAGTATGCCGGGACTGGACAATGAGCAGTTCTTC. Translating it yields CASSMPGLDNEQFF.

The rearrangement uses TRBV7-8 and TRBJ2-7; 7 bases map to TRBD2. V lost 1 base and J lost 3; bases outside the gene matches: 9. The CDR3 is made up of 16 amino acids. Germline CDR1 SGHVS, CDR2 FQNEAQ. The CDR3 coding sequence is TGTGCCAGCAGCTTAGTGGGGGGGTACCCTAACTACGAGCAGTACTTC. Protein product: CASSLVGGYPNYEQYF.